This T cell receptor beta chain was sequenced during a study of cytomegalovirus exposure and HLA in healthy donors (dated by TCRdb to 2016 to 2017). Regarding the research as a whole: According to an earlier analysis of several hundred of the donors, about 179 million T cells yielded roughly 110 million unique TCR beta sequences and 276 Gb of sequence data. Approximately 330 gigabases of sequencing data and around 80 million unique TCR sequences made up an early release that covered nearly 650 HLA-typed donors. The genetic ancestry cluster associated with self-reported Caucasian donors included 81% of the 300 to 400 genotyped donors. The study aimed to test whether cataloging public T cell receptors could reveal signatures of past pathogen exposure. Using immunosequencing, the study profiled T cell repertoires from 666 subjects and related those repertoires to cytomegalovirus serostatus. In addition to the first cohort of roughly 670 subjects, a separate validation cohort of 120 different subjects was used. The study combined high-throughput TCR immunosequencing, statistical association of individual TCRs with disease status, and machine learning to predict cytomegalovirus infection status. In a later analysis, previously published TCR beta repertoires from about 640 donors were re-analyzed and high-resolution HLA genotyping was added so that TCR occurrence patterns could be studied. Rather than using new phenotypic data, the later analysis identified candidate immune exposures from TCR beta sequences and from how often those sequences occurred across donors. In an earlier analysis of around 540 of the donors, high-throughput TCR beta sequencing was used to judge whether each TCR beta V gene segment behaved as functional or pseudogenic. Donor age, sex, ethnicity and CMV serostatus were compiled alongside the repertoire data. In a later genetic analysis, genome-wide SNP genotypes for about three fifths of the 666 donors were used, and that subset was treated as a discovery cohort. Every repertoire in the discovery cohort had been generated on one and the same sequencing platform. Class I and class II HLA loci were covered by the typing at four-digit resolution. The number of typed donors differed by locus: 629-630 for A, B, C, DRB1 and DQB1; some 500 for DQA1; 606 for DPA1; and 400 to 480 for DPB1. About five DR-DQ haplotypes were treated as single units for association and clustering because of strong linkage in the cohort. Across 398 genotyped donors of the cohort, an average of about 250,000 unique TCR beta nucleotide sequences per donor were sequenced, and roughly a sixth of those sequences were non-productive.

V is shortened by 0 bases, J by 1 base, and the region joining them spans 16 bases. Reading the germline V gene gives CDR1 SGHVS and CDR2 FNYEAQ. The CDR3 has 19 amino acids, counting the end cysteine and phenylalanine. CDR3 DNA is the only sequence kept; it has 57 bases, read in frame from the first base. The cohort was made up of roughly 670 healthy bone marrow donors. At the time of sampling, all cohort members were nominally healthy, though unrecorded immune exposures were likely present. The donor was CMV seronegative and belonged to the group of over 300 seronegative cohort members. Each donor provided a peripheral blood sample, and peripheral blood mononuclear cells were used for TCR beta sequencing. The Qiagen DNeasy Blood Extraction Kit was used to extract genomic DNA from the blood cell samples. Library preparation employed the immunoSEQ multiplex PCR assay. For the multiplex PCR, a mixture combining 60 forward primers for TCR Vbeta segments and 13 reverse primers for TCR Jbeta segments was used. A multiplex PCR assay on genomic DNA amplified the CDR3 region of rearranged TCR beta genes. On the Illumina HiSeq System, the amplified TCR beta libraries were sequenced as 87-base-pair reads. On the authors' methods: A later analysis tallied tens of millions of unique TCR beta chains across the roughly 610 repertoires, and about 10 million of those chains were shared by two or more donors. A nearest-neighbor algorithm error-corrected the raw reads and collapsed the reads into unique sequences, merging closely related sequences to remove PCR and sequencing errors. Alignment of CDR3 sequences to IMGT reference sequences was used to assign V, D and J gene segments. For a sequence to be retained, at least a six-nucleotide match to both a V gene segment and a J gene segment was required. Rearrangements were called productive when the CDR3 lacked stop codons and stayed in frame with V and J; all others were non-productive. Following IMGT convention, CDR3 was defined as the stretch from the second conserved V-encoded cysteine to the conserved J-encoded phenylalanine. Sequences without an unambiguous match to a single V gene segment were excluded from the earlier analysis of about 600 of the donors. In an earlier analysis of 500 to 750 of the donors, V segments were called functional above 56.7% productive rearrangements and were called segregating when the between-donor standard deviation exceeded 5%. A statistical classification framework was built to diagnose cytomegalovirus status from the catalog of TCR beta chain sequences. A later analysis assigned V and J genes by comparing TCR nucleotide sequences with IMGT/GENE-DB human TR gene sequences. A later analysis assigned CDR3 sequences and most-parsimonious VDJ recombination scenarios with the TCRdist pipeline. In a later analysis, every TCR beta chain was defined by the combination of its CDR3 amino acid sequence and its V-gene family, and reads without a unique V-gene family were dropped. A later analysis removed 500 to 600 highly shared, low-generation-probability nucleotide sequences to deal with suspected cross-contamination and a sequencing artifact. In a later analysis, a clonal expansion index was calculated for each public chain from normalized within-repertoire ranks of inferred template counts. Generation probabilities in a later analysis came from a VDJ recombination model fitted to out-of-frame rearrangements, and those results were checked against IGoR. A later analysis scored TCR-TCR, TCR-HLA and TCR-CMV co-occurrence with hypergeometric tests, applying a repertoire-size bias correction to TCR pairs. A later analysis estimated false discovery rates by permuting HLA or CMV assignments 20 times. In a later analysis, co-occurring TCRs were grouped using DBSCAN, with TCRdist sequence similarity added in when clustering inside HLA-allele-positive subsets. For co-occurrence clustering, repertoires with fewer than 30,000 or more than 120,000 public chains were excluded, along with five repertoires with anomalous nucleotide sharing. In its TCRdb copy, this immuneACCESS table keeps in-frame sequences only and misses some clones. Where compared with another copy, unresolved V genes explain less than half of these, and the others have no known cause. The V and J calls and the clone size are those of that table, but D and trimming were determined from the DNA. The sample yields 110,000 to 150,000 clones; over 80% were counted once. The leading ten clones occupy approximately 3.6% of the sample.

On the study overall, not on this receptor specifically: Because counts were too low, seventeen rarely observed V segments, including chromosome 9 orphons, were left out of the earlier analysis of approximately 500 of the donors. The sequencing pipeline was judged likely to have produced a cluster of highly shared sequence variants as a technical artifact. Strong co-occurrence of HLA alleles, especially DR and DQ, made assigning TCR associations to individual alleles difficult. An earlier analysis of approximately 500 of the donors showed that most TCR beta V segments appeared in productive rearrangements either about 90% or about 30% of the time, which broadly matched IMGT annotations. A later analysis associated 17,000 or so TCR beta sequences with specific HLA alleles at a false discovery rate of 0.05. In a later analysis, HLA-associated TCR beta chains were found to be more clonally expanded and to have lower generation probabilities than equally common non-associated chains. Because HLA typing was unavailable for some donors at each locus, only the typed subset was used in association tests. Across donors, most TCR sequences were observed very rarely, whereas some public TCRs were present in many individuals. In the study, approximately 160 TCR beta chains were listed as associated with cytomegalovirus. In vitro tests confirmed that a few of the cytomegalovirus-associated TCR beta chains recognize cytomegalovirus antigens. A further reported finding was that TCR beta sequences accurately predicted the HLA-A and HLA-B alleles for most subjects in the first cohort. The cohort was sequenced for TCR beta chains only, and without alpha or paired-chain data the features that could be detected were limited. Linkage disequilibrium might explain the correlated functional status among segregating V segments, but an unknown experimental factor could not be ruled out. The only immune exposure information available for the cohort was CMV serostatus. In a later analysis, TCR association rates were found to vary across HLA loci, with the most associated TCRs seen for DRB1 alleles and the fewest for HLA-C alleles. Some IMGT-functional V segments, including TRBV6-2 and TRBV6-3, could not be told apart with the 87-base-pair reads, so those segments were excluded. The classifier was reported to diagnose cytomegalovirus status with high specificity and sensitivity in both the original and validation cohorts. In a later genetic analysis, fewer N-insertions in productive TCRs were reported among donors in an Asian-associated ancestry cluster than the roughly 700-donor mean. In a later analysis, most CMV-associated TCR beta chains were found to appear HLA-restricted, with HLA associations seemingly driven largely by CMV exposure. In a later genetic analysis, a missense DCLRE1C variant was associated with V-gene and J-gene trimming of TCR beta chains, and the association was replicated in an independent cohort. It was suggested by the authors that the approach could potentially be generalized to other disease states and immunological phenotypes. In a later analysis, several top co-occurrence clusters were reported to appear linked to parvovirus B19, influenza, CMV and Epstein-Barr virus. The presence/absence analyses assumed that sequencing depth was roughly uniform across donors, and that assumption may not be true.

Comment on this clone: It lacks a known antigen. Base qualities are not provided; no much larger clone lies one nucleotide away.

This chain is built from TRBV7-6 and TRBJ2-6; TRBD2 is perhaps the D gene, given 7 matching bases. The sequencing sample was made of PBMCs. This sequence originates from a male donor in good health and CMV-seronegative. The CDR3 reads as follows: CASSLATGGRGSGANVLTF. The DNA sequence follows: TGTGCCAGCAGCTTAGCTACGGGGGGCAGGGGATCTGGGGCCAACGTCCTGACTTTC.